This is a list of T cell receptor beta chains from one sample in a study of beta chain features in type 1 diabetes. Using immunoSEQ multiplex PCR, the repertoire was profiled, and TCRdb retains in-frame clones only, with some absent. This sample yields 150,000 to 200,000 clones, of which around 63% are seen a single time; around 0.096% belongs to the top ten. Sequenced: naive CD4+ T cells from blood. All receptors derive from a man aged 25-40 years with type 1 diabetes. Each CDR3 is given with its conserved first and last residue. A D gene is named only where the DNA matches it firmly. Where a row states a size, it is once, few, many or the class of an expanded clone; other rows omit it.

V	size	J	D	CDR3	DNA
TRBV25-1	-	TRBJ2-5	-	CASRVQGRETQYF	TGTGCCAGCAGGGTACAGGGTAGGGAGACCCAGTACTTC
TRBV20-1	-	TRBJ2-3	-	CRLAFTDTQYF	TGCCGTTTGGCCTTTACAGATACGCAGTATTTT
TRBV4-3	-	TRBJ2-4	-	CASSQDGQGVAKNIQYF	TGCGCCAGCAGCCAAGATGGTCAAGGAGTGGCCAAAAACATTCAGTACTTC
TRBV6-5	-	TRBJ2-2	-	CASSPGITGELFF	TGTGCCAGCAGCCCAGGGATTACCGGGGAGCTGTTTTTT
TRBV30	-	TRBJ1-3	-	CAWSAFDFSSGNTIYF	TGTGCCTGGAGTGCTTTTGACTTCTCTTCTGGAAACACCATATATTTT
TRBV19	few	TRBJ2-3	-	CASSAGQGGDTQYF	TGTGCCAGTTCTGCCGGACAGGGAGGGGATACGCAGTATTTT
TRBV9	-	TRBJ2-2	TRBD2	CASSPRVAGGGGELFF	TGTGCCAGCAGCCCCCGAGTGGCGGGGGGTGGCGGGGAGCTGTTTTTT
TRBV7-2	-	TRBJ2-3	-	CASSFGGFTDTQYF	TGTGCCAGCAGCTTTGGGGGTTTCACAGATACGCAGTATTTT
TRBV27	-	TRBJ1-1	TRBD1	CASSPMTGLPLIEAFF	TGTGCCAGCAGTCCGATGACAGGGCTGCCCCTAATTGAAGCTTTCTTT
TRBV29-1	few	TRBJ2-7	-	CSVEDRGRREQYF	TGCAGCGTTGAAGATCGGGGGCGGCGCGAGCAGTACTTC
TRBV25-1	-	TRBJ2-6	-	CASSEYGGTRGANVLTF	TGTGCCAGCAGTGAATATGGAGGGACGAGGGGGGCCAACGTCCTGACTTTC
TRBV6-6	-	TRBJ1-1	-	CASSYDRDTEAFF	TGTGCCAGCAGTTACGATAGAGACACTGAAGCTTTCTTT
TRBV27	-	TRBJ1-1	-	CASSPQSLWGQAEAFF	TGTGCCAGCAGTCCTCAGTCTTTGTGGGGGCAAGCTGAAGCTTTCTTT
TRBV29-1	-	TRBJ2-3	-	CSVDAPHTDTQYF	TGCAGCGTTGACGCACCTCACACAGATACGCAGTATTTT
TRBV2	-	TRBJ2-7	-	CASRAAREQYF	TGTGCCAGCCGGGCAGCTCGAGAGCAGTACTTC
TRBV12-5	-	TRBJ2-1	-	CASGLIGNEQFF	TGTGCTAGTGGTTTGATAGGGAATGAGCAGTTCTTC
TRBV10-3	-	TRBJ2-4	-	CAISEVGIDKNIQYF	TGTGCCATCAGTGAGGTCGGGATTGACAAAAACATTCAGTACTTC
TRBV11-2	-	TRBJ2-7	-	CASSPRPRSYEQYF	TGTGCCAGCAGCCCCCGTCCCAGGTCCTACGAGCAGTACTTC
TRBV27	-	TRBJ1-2	TRBD1	CASRGTGYTGGYGYTF	TGTGCCAGCAGGGGGACAGGATATACAGGGGGCTATGGCTACACCTTC
TRBV29-1	-	TRBJ2-3	TRBD2	CSVGLAGGLRDTQYF	TGCAGCGTCGGACTAGCGGGGGGGCTTAGGGATACGCAGTATTTT
TRBV6-6	-	TRBJ1-6	-	CASSKQPDTVLHF	TGTGCCAGCTCTAAACAGCCGGACACAGTTCTCCACTTT
TRBV7-9	few	TRBJ2-6	TRBD1	CASSLRTGESSGANVLTF	TGTGCCAGCAGCCTTAGGACAGGGGAATCCTCTGGGGCCAACGTCCTGACTTTC
TRBV9	few	TRBJ2-3	-	CASSPYDRFGTQYF	TGTGCCAGCAGCCCGTATGACCGTTTCGGTACGCAGTATTTT
TRBV9	-	TRBJ2-3	TRBD2	CASSVGTSGGTDTQYF	TGTGCCAGCAGCGTTGGGACTAGCGGGGGCACAGATACGCAGTATTTT
TRBV5-1	-	TRBJ2-5	TRBD1	CASSGTGGFQETQYF	TGCGCCAGCAGCGGGACAGGCGGATTTCAAGAGACCCAGTACTTC